This T cell receptor beta chain originates from a study of cytomegalovirus exposure and HLA in healthy donors (dated by TCRdb to about 2017). With regard to the full study: An earlier analysis of some 600 of the donors reported approximately 280 Gb of sequence data and 95 million to 130 million unique TCR beta sequences obtained from about 179 million T cells. All discovery cohort repertoires had been generated on a single sequencing platform. A later genetic analysis used genome-wide SNP genotypes for about 55% of the 666 donors, treating that subset as a discovery cohort. An earlier analysis of around 640 of the donors used high-throughput TCR beta sequencing to judge whether each TCR beta V gene segment behaved as functional or pseudogenic. An early release that covered fewer than 750 HLA-typed donors contained approximately 320 gigabases of sequencing data and tens of millions of unique TCR sequences. The study aimed to test whether cataloging public T cell receptors could reveal signatures of past pathogen exposure. The genetic ancestry cluster associated with self-reported Caucasian donors included over 80% of the 398 genotyped donors. Across 300 to 500 genotyped donors of the cohort, an average of about 250,000 unique TCR beta nucleotide sequences per donor were sequenced, and approximately 19% of those sequences were non-productive. HLA typing included class I and class II loci at four-digit resolution. Donor age, sex, ethnicity and CMV serostatus were collected together with the repertoire data. In the later analysis, no new phenotypic data were used to find candidate immune exposures; instead, reliance was placed on TCR beta sequences and their occurrence across donors. A separate validation cohort of more than 100 different subjects was used in addition to the 666-subject first cohort. The study profiled the T cell repertoires of 550 to 700 subjects by immunosequencing and related them to cytomegalovirus serostatus. The number of donors typed differed by locus, with 629-630 for A, B, C, DRB1 and DQB1, roughly 520 for DQA1, about 610 for DPA1, and some 470 for DPB1. To study patterns of TCR occurrence, a later analysis re-analyzed previously published TCR beta repertoires from more than 550 donors and added high-resolution HLA genotyping. High-throughput TCR immunosequencing, statistical association of individual TCRs with disease status, and machine learning were combined to predict cytomegalovirus infection status. Because of strong linkage in the cohort, 4 to 6 DR-DQ haplotypes were treated as single units for association and clustering. General study outcomes and caveats: At a false discovery rate of 0.05, a later analysis linked some 18,000 TCR beta sequences to specific HLA alleles. An association between a missense DCLRE1C variant and V-gene and J-gene trimming of TCR beta chains was found in a later genetic analysis and replicated in an independent cohort. A group of highly shared sequence variants was considered likely to be a technical artifact of the sequencing pipeline. Because counts were too low, about 18 rarely observed V segments, including chromosome 9 orphons, were excluded from the earlier analysis of 587 of the donors. The authors suggested that the approach could potentially be generalized to other disease states and immunological phenotypes. Strong co-occurrence of HLA alleles, especially DR and DQ, made assigning TCR associations to individual alleles difficult. Across donors, most TCR sequences were observed very rarely, whereas some public TCRs were present in many individuals. A further reported finding was that TCR beta sequences accurately predicted the HLA-A and HLA-B alleles for most subjects in the first cohort. A later genetic analysis reported fewer N-insertions in productive TCRs among donors in an Asian-associated ancestry cluster than the roughly 640-donor mean. Immune exposure information for the cohort was limited to CMV serostatus. In a later analysis, several top co-occurrence clusters were reported to appear linked to parvovirus B19, influenza, CMV and Epstein-Barr virus. The classifier was reported to diagnose cytomegalovirus status with high specificity and sensitivity in both the original cohort and the validation cohort. Correlated functional status among segregating V segments might reflect linkage disequilibrium, but an unknown experimental factor could not be ruled out. The cohort was sequenced for TCR beta chains only, and without alpha or paired-chain data the features that could be detected were limited. The study listed approximately 150 TCR beta chains as associated with cytomegalovirus. In a later analysis, TCR association rates were found to vary across HLA loci, with the most associated TCRs seen for DRB1 alleles and the fewest for HLA-C alleles. A later analysis found that most CMV-associated TCR beta chains appeared HLA-restricted, with HLA associations seemingly driven largely by CMV exposure. Compared with equally common non-associated chains, HLA-associated TCR beta chains in a later analysis were more clonally expanded and had lower generation probabilities. Because some donors lacked HLA typing at each locus, the association tests relied only on the typed subset. In an earlier analysis of more than 450 of the donors, most TCR beta V segments were observed in productive rearrangements about 87% or about 30% of the time, broadly matching IMGT annotations. Roughly uniform sequencing depth across donors was assumed in presence/absence analyses, although this assumption may not hold. In vitro tests confirmed that three of the cytomegalovirus-associated TCR beta chains recognize cytomegalovirus antigens.

In total, around 600 healthy bone marrow donors made up the cohort. All cohort members were sampled while nominally healthy, although unrecorded immune exposures were likely present. CMV serostatus was recorded as positive for 250 to 300 and negative for about 50% of the 666 cohort members, whereas no CMV serostatus was recorded for the donor in question. A peripheral blood sample was collected from each donor, and TCR beta sequencing was performed on peripheral blood mononuclear cells. Genomic DNA was extracted from the blood cell samples with the Qiagen DNeasy Blood Extraction Kit. Receptor libraries were prepared by the immunoSEQ multiplex PCR assay. For the multiplex PCR, a mixture combining 60 forward primers for TCR Vbeta segments and 13 reverse primers for TCR Jbeta segments was used. The CDR3 region of rearranged TCR beta genes was amplified from genomic DNA with a multiplex PCR assay. Amplified TCR beta libraries were sequenced as 87-base-pair reads on the Illumina HiSeq System. Concerning the study's data processing: Across the 666 repertoires, a later analysis counted some 81 million unique TCR beta chains, around 11 million of which were shared by at least two donors. To remove PCR and sequencing errors, raw reads were error-corrected and collapsed into unique sequences using a nearest-neighbor algorithm that merged closely related sequences. Alignment of CDR3 sequences to IMGT reference sequences was used to assign V, D and J gene segments. For a sequence to be retained, a match of at least six nucleotides to both a V gene segment and a J gene segment was required. Rearrangements were classified as productive when the CDR3 lacked stop codons and remained in frame with V and J, and all other rearrangements were classified as non-productive. CDR3 was defined according to IMGT convention as the region running from the second conserved V-encoded cysteine to the conserved J-encoded phenylalanine. The earlier analysis of approximately 500 of the donors excluded sequences that lacked an unambiguous match to a single V gene segment. An earlier analysis of a few hundred of the donors called V segments functional above 56.7% productive rearrangements and segregating when the between-donor standard deviation exceeded 5%. To diagnose cytomegalovirus status from the catalog of TCR beta chain sequences, a statistical classification framework was built. In a later analysis, TCR nucleotide sequences were compared against IMGT/GENE-DB human TR gene sequences so that V and J genes could be assigned. A later analysis assigned CDR3 sequences and most-parsimonious VDJ recombination scenarios with the TCRdist pipeline. In a later analysis, each TCR beta chain was defined by its CDR3 amino acid sequence together with its V-gene family, and reads lacking a unique V-gene family were excluded. To address suspected cross-contamination and a sequencing artifact, a later analysis removed around 600 highly shared, low-generation-probability nucleotide sequences. A later analysis calculated a clonal expansion index for each public chain from normalized within-repertoire ranks of inferred template counts. In a later analysis, generation probabilities were computed with a VDJ recombination model fitted to out-of-frame rearrangements, and the resulting probabilities were checked against IGoR. Hypergeometric tests were used in a later analysis to score TCR-TCR, TCR-HLA and TCR-CMV co-occurrence, with a repertoire-size bias correction applied to the TCR pairs. In a later analysis, false discovery rates were estimated by permuting HLA or CMV assignments 20 times. In a later analysis, co-occurring TCRs were grouped using DBSCAN, with TCRdist sequence similarity added in when clustering inside HLA-allele-positive subsets. Repertoires with fewer than 30,000 or more than 120,000 public chains were left out of co-occurrence clustering, as were five repertoires with anomalous nucleotide sharing. Entries here come from immuneACCESS through TCRdb and include only in-frame sequences with V and J called. Some clones fail to appear in such tables; in the studies checked, an unresolved V gene covers under half of the shortfall, and the cause of the remainder is unknown. That table is the source of V, J and clone size, and D and trimming were worked out from the DNA. The sample has about 98,000 clones on record, around 80% of them singletons. The ten top clones hold 7.5% to 9.5% of the sample.

Comments on this clone: Its antigen remains undetermined. It has no much larger one-base neighbor in the sample; base qualities were not kept.

Material for sequencing was PBMCs. This TCR came from a human donor in good health.

The DNA is TGTGCCAGCAGTTTAGCGGGGACGGAAGCTTTCTTT. It specifies CASSLAGTEAFF. The chain links TRBV6-6 with TRBJ1-1; D gene: possibly TRBD1, on 5 matching bases. CDR1 and CDR2, per the germline V gene (reference sequence), are MNHNY and SVGAGI. Including cysteine and phenylalanine, the CDR3 has 12 amino acids. The kept DNA is CDR3 alone, 36 bases in frame from the first base. The germline ends are 11 bases apart after V is trimmed by 4 bases and J by 8 bases.